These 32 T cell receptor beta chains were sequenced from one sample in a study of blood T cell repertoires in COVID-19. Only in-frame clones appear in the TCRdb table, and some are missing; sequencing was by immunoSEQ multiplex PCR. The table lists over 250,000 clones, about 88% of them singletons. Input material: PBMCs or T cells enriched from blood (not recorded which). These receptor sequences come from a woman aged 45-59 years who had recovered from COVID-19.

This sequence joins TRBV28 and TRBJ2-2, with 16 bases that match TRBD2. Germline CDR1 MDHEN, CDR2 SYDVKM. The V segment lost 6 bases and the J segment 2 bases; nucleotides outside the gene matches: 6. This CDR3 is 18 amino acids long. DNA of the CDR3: TGTGCCAGCAGGGGACTAGCGGGAGGGCCGTCAAACACCGGGGAGCTGTTTTTT. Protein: CASRGLAGGPSNTGELFF.

CDR3 DNA sequence: TGCGCCAGCAGCTTCGTCCCAAGCGATCTGAACACTGAAGCTTTCTTT. Its translation is CASSFVPSDLNTEAFF. The chain carries TRBV5-1 and TRBJ1-1; D not resolved. Germline V gene data show CDR1 as SGHRS and CDR2 as YFSETQ. V lost 2 bases to trimming and J lost 0 bases, with 14 bases between them. This CDR3 has 16 amino acids.

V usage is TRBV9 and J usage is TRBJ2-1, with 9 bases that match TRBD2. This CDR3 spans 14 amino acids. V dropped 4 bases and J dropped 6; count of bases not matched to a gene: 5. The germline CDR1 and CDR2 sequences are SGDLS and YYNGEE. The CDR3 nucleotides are TGTGCCAGCAGCCGAATTAGCGGGAGCAATGAGCAGTTCTTC. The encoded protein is CASSRISGSNEQFF. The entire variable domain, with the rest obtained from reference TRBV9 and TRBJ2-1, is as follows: DSGVTQTPKHLITATGQRVTLRCSPRSGDLSVYWYQQSLDQGLQFLIQYYNGEERAKGNILERFSAQQFPDLHSELNLSSLELGDSALYFCASSRISGSNEQFFGPGTRLTVL.

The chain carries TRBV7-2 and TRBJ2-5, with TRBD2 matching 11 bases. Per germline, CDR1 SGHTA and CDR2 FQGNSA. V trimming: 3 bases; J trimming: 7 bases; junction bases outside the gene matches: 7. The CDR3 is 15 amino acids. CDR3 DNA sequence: TGTGCCAGCAGCTTCGAACTAGCGGGAGTTGGGACCCAGTACTTC. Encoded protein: CASSFELAGVGTQYF.

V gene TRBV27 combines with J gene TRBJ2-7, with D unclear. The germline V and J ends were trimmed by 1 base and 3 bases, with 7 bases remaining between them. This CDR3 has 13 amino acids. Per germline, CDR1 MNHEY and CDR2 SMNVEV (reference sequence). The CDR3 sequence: CASSLYLNYEQYF. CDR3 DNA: TGTGCCAGCAGTTTATACCTAAACTACGAGCAGTACTTC.

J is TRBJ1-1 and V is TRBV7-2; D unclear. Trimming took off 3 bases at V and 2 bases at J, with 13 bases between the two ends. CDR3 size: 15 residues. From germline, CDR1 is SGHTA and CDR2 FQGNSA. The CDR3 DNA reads TGTGCCAGCAGCTTGGCCTCTTTGGGCAACACTGAAGCTTTCTTT. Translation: CASSLASLGNTEAFF. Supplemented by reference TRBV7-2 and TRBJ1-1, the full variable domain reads GAGVSQSPSNKVTEKGKDVELRCDPISGHTALYWYRQSLGQGLEFLIYFQGNSAPDKSGLPSDRFSAERTGGSVSTLTIQRTQQEDSAVYLCASSLASLGNTEAFFGQGTRLTVV.

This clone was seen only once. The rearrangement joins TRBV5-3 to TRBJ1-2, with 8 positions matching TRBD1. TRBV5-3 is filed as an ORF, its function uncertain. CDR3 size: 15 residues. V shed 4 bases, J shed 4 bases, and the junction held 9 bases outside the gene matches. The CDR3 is CARSPVPGTGYGYTF. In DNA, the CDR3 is TGTGCCAGAAGCCCGGTACCCGGGACAGGCTATGGCTACACCTTC.

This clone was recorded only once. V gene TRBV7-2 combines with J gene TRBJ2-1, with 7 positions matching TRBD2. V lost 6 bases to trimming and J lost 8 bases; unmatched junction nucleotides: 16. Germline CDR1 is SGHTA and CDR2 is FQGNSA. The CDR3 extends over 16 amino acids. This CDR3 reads CASRYTTGLPADEQFF. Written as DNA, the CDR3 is TGTGCCAGCAGGTATACCACGGGACTACCAGCAGATGAGCAGTTCTTC.

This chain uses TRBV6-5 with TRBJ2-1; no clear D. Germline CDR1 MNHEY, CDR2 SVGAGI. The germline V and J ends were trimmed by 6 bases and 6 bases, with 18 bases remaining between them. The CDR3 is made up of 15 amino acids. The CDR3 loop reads CASSQMGSLSNEQFF. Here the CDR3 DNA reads TGTGCCAGCAGCCAGATGGGCAGCCTGAGCAATGAGCAGTTCTTC.

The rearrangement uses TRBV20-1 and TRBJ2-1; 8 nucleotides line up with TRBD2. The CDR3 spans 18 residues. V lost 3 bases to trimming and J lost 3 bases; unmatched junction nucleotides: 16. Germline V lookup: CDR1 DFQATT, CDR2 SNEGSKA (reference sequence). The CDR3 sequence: CSASMPEREREFYNEQFF. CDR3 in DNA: TGCAGTGCTAGTATGCCCGAGCGGGAGCGGGAGTTCTACAATGAGCAGTTCTTC.

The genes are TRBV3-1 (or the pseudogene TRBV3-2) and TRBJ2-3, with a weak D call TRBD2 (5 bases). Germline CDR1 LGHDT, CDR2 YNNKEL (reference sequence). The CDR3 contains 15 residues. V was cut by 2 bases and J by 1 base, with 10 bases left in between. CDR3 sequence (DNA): TGTGCCAGCAGCCAAAGGACTTCTGGCACAGATACGCAGTATTTT. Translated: CASSQRTSGTDTQYF.

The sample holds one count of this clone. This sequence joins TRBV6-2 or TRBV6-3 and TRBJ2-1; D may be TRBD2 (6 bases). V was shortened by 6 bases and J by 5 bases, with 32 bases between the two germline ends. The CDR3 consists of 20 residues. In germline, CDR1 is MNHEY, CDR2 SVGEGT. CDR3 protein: CASSPPPGPLTGESNNEQFF. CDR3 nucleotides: TGTGCCAGCAGCCCTCCTCCGGGACCACTAACGGGGGAAAGTAACAATGAGCAGTTCTTC.

The CDR3 DNA sequence: TGTGCCACCAGCAGTTCAGGGGCGGTAACTGAAGCTTTCTTT. The encoded protein is CATSSSGAVTEAFF. The chain has TRBV15 and TRBJ1-1, with D possibly being TRBD1 (6 bases). There are 14 residues in the CDR3. Germline CDR1 reads LNHNV; CDR2 reads YYDKDF (reference sequence). V was cut by 3 bases and J by 5 bases, with 13 bases left in between.

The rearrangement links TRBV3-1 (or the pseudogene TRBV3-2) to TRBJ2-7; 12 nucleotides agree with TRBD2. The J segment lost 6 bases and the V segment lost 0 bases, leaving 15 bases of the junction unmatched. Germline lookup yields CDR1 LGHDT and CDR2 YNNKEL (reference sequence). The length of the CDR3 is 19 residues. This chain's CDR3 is CASSQEIIRLAGGPAEQYF. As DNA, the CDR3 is TGTGCCAGCAGCCAAGAGATAATTCGGCTAGCGGGAGGGCCGGCCGAGCAGTACTTC.

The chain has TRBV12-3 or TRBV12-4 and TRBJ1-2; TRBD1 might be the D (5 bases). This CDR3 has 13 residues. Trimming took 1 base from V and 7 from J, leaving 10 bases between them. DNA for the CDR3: TGTGCCAGCAGTTTAGGACAGTATGCTGGCTACACCTTC. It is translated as CASSLGQYAGYTF.

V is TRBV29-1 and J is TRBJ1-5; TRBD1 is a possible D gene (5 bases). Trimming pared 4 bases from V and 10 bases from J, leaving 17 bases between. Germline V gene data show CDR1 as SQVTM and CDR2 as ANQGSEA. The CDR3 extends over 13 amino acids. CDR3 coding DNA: TGCAGCGTTGGAACAGGCTCCGATCGTCCCCAGCATTTT. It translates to CSVGTGSDRPQHF.

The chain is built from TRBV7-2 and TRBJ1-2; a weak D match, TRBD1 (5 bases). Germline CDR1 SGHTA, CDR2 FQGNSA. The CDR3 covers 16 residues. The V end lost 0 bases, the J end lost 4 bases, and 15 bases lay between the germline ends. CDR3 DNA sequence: TGTGCCAGCAGCTTAGCGGAAGGGGCGACTTCCTATGGCTACACCTTC. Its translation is CASSLAEGATSYGYTF.

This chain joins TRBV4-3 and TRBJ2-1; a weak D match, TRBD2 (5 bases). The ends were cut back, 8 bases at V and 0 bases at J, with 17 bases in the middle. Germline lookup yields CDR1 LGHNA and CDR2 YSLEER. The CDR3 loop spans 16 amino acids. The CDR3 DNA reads TGCGCCAGCTCCCGACGGAGCGGAGGCTCCTACAATGAGCAGTTCTTC. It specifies CASSRRSGGSYNEQFF.

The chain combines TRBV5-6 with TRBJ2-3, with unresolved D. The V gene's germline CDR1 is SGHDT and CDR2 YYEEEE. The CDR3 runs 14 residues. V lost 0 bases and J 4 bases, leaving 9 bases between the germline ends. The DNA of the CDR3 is TGTGCCAGCAGCTTGGTGCGGTATTCAGATACGCAGTATTTT. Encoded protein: CASSLVRYSDTQYF.

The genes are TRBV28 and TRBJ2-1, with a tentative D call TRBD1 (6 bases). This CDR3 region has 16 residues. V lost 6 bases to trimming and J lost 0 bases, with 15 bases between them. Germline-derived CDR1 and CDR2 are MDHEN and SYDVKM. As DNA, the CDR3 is TGTGCCAGCAGACTTCCCGGACAGAGCTCCTACAATGAGCAGTTCTTC. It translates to CASRLPGQSSYNEQFF.

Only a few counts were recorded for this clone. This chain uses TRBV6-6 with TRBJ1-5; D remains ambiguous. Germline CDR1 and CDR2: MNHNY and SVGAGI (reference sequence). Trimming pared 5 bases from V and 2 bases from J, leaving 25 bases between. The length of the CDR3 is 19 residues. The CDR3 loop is CASSRLGQADSRGNQPQHF. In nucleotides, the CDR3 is TGTGCCAGCAGTCGGCTCGGGCAGGCGGACTCCCGGGGCAATCAGCCCCAGCATTTT.

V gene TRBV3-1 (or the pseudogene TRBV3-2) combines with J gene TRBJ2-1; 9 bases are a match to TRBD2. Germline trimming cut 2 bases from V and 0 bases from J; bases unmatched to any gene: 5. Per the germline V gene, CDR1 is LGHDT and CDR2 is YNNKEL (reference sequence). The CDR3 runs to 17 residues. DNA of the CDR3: TGTGCCAGCAGCCAAAGTATTAGCGGGAGCTCCTACAATGAGCAGTTCTTC. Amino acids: CASSQSISGSSYNEQFF.

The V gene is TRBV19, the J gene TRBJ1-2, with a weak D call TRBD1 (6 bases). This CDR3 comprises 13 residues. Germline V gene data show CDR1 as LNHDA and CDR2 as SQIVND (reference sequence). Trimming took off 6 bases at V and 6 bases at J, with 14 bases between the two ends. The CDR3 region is CASRVTGTHGYTF. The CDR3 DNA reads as TGTGCCAGTAGGGTCACCGGGACACATGGCTACACCTTC. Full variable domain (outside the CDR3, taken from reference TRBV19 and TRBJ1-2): DGGITQSPKYLFRKEGQNVTLSCEQNLNHDAMYWYRQDPGQGLRLIYYSQIVNDFQKGDIAEGYSVSREKKESFPLTVTSAQKNPTAFYLCASRVTGTHGYTFGSGTRLTVV.

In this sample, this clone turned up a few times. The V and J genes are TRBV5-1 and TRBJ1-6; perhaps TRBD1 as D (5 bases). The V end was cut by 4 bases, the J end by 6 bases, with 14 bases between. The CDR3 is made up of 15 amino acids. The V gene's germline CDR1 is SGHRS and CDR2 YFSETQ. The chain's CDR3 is CASSPDSNPNSPLHF. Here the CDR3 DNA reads TGCGCCAGCAGCCCTGACAGCAACCCTAATTCACCCCTCCACTTT. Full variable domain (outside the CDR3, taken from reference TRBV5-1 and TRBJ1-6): KAGVTQTPRYLIKTRGQQVTLSCSPISGHRSVSWYQQTPGQGLQFLFEYFSETQRNKGNFPGRFSGRQFSNSRSEMNVSTLELGDSALYLCASSPDSNPNSPLHFGNGTRLTVT.

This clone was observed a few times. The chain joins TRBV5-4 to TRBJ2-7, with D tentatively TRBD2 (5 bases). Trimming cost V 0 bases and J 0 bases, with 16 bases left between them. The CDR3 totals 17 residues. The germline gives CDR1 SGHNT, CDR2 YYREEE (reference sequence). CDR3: CASSLDRVSSNSYEQYF. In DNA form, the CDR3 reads TGTGCCAGCAGCTTGGATCGAGTTTCTAGCAACTCCTACGAGCAGTACTTC.

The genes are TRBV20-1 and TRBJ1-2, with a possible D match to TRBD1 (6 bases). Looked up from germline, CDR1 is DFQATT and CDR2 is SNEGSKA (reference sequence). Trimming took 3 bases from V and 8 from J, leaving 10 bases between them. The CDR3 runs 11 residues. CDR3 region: CSASRGQGYTF. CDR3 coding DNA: TGCAGTGCTAGTCGAGGACAGGGCTACACCTTC.

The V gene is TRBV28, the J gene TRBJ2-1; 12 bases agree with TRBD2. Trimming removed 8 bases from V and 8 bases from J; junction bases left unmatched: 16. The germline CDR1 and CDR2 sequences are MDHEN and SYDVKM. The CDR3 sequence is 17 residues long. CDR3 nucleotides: TGTGCCAGCGCCTTAGGGACTAGCGGGTCAAAGGGACATGAGCAGTTCTTC. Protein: CASALGTSGSKGHEQFF.

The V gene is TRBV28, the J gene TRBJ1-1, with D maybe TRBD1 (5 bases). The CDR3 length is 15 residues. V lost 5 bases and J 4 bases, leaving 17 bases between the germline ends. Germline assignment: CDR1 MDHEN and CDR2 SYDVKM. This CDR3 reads CASSTPPRVTTEAFF. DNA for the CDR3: TGTGCCAGCAGTACGCCTCCCAGGGTAACCACTGAAGCTTTCTTT.

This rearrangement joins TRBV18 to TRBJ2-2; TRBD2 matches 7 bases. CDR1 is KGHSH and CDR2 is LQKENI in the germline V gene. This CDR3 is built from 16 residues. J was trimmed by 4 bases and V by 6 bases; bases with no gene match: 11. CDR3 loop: CASSRRLGGSTGELFF. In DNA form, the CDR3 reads TGTGCCAGCTCGCGGCGTTTGGGAGGGTCCACCGGGGAGCTGTTTTTT.

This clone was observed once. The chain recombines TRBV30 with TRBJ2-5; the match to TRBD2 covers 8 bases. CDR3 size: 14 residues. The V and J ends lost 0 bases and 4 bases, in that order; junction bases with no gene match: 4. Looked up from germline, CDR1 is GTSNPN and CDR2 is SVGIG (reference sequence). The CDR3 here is CAWSVRGGRETQYF. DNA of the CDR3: TGTGCCTGGAGTGTACGGGGGGGCCGAGAGACCCAGTACTTC.

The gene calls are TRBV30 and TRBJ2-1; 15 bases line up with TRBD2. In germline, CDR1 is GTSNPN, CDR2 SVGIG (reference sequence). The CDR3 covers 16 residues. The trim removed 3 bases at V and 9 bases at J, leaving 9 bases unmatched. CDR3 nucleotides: TGTGCCTGGAGGGCAGCCGGGACTAGCGGGAGGAGTGAGCAGTTCTTC. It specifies CAWRAAGTSGRSEQFF.

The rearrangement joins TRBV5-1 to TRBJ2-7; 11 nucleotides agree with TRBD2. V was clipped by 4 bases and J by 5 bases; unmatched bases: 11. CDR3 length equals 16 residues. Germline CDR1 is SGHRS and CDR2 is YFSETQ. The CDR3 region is CASSLTSGSTFNEQYF. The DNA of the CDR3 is TGCGCCAGCAGCCTTACTAGCGGGAGTACCTTTAACGAGCAGTACTTC.